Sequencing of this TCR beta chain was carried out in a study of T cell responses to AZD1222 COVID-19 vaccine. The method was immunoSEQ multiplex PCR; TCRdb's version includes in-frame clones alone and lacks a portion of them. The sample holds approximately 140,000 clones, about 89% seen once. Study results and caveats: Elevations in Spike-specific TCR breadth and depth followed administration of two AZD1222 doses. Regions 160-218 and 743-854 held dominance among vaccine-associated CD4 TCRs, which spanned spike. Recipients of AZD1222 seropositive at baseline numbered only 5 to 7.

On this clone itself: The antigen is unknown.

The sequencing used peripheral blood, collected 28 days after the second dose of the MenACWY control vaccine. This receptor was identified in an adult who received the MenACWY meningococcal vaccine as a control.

This CDR3 is CASSVGDTYTGELFF. CDR3 nucleotide sequence: TGTGCCAGCAGCGTTGGGGACACCTACACCGGGGAGCTGTTTTTT. This chain joins TRBV9 and TRBJ2-2, with D tentatively TRBD1 (6 bases). CDR3 length equals 15 residues. The V gene's germline CDR1 is SGDLS and CDR2 YYNGEE. Trimming shortened V by 2 bases and J by 3 bases, and 11 bases separated the two germline ends.